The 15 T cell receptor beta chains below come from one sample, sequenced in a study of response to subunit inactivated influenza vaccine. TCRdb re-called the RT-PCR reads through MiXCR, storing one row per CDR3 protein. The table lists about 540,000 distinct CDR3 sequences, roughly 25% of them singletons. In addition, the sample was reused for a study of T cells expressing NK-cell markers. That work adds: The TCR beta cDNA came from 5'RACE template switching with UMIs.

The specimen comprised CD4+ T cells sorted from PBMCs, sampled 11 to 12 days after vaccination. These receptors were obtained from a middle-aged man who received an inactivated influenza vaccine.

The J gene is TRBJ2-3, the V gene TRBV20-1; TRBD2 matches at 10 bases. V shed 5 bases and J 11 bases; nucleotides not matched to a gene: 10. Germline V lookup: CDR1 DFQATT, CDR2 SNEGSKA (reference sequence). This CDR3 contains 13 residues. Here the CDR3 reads CSAPSSGSPRQYF. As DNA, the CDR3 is TGCAGTGCTCCTTCTAGCGGGAGCCCCAGGCAGTATTTT.

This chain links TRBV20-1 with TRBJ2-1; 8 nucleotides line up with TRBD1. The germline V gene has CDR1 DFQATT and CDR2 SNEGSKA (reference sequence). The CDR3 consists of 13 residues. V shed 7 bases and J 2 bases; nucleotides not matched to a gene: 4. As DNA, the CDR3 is TGCAGTGTACCGGACAGGGCCTACAATGAGCAGTTCTTC. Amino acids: CSVPDRAYNEQFF.

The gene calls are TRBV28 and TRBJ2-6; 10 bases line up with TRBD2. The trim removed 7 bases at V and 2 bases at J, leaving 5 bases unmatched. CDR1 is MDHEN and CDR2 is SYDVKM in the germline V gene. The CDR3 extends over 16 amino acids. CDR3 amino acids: CASTSGSMAGANVLTF. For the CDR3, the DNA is TGTGCCAGCACTAGCGGGAGTATGGCTGGGGCCAACGTCCTGACTTTC. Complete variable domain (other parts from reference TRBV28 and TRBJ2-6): DVKVTQSSRYLVKRTGEKVFLECVQDMDHENMFWYRQDPGLGLRLIYFSYDVKMKEKGDIPEGYSVSREKKERFSLILESASTNQTSMYLCASTSGSMAGANVLTFGAGSRLTVL.

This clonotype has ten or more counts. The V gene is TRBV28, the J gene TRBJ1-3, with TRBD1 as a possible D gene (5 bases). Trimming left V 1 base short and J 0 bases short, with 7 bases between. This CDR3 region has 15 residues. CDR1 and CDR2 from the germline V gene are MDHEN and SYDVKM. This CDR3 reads CASSLSTGSGNTIYF. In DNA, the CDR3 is TGTGCCAGCAGTTTATCAACAGGCTCTGGAAACACCATATATTTT.

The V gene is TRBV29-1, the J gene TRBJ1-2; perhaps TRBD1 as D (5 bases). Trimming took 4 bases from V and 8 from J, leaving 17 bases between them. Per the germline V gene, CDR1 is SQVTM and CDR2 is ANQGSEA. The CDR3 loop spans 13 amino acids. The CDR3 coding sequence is TGCAGCGTTGCCGGCAGGGAGGCGGTCGGCTACACCTTC. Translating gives CSVAGREAVGYTF.

CDR3 nucleotides: TGCGCCAGCAGCCCGAGGAGGACTAGCGGAACAGATACGCAGTATTTT. Translated, it gives CASSPRRTSGTDTQYF. The rearrangement links TRBV5-1 to TRBJ2-3, with TRBD2 matching over 10 bases. V shed 4 bases and J 3 bases; nucleotides not matched to a gene: 8. Germline V lookup: CDR1 SGHRS, CDR2 YFSETQ. CDR3 length: 16 residues.

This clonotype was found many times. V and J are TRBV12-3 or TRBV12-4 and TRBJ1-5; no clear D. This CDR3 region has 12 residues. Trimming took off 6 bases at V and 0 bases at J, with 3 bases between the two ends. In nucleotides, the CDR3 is TGTGCCAGCAGCTTTAGCAATCAGCCCCAGCATTTT. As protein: CASSFSNQPQHF.

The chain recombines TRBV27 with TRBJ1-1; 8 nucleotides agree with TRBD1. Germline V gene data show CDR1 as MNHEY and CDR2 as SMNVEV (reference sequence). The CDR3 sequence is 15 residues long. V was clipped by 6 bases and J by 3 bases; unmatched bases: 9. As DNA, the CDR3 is TGTGCCAGCAGAGTGAACAGGGGGTTGTACACTGAAGCTTTCTTT. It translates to CASRVNRGLYTEAFF.

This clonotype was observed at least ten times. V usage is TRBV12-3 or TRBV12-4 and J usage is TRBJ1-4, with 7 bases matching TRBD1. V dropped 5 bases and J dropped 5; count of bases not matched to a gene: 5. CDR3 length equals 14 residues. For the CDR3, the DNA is TGTGCCAGCAGTACCGACAGGGTCAATGAAAAACTGTTTTTT. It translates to CASSTDRVNEKLFF.

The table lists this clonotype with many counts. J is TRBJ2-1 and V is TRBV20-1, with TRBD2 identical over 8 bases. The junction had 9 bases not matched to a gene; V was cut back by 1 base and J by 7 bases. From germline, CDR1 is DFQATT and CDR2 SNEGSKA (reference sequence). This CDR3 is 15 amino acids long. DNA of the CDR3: TGCAGTGCTAGAGTCCCCGGGACTAGAGCGAATGAGCAGTTCTTC. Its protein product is CSARVPGTRANEQFF.

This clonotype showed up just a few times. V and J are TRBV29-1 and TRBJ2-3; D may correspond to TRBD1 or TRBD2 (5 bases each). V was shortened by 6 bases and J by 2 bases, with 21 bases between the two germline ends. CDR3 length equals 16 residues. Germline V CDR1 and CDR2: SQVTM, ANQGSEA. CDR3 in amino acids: CSVAGPGRGATDTQYF. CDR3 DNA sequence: TGCAGCGTCGCCGGGCCTGGAAGGGGAGCCACAGATACGCAGTATTTT.

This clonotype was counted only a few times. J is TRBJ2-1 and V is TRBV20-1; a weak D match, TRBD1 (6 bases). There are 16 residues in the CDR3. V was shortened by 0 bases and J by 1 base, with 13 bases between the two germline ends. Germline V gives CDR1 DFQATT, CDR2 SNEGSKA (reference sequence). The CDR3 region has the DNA TGCAGTGCTAGAGAGGGACACTCAGTATCCTACAATGAGCAGTTCTTC. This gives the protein CSAREGHSVSYNEQFF.

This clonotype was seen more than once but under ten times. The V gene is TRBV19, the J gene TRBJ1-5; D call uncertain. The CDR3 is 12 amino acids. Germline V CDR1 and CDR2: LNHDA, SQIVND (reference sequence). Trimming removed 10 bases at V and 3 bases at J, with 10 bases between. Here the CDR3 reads CATKETNQPQHF. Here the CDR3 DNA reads TGTGCCACAAAGGAGACCAATCAGCCCCAGCATTTT. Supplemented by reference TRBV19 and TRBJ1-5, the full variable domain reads DGGITQSPKYLFRKEGQNVTLSCEQNLNHDAMYWYRQDPGQGLRLIYYSQIVNDFQKGDIAEGYSVSREKKESFPLTVTSAQKNPTAFYLCATKETNQPQHFGDGTRLSIL.

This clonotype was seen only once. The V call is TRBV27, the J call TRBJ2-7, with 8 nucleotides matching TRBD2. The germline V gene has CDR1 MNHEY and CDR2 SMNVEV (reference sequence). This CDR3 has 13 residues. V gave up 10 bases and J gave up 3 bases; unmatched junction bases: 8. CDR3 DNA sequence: TGTGCCACCTCTCGGGGGGGGTACTACGAGCAGTACTTC. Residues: CATSRGGYYEQYF.

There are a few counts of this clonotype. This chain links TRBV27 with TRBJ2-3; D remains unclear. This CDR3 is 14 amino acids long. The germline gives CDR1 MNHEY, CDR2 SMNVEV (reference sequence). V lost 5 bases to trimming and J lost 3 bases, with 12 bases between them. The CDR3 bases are TGTGCCAGCAGTCCCTCCCGGAAGACAGATACGCAGTATTTT. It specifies CASSPSRKTDTQYF.